A single T cell receptor (beta chain) is shown here with its context. What it recognizes is unknown. Germline values: CDR1 SGHTA, CDR2 FQGNSA. CDR3 length: 14 amino acids. V was shortened by 5 bases and J by 3 bases, with 11 bases between the two germline ends. Individuals who donated were healthy Caucasians from Russia aged about 6 to 95. This record belongs to a study of blood T cells in healthy people across ages. Study outcomes and limitations: Per-million-T-cell TCR beta diversity fell roughly linearly with age. Naive CD4+ cells and diversity were both higher in long-lived donors than in aged donors. Diversity figures based on one million T cells were deemed too low.

Combining a sample-barcoded 5' primer with a J-beta primer mix, a second PCR ran for about 7 to 11 cycles. TCRdb passed the 5' RACE reads through MiXCR, listing each CDR3 protein once. This sample has 1.2 million to 1.5 million distinct CDR3 sequences, with approximately 42% found just once. The chain couples TRBV7-2 to TRBJ2-1, with unresolved D. The source material was blood. The clonotype originates from a woman between 18 and 29 years old in good health. The CDR3 coding sequence is TGTGCCAGCAGCCTAAGCGAGCTCTACAATGAGCAGTTCTTC. This translates into CASSLSELYNEQFF.